This TCR beta chain was retrieved from a study of neurological immune-mediated disorders. This clonotype was counted ten times or more. From germline, CDR1 is DFQATT and CDR2 SNEGSKA (reference sequence). The CDR3 is made up of 12 amino acids. V lost 4 bases, J lost 10 bases, and 14 bases lay in between. Each CDR3 protein is one row after TCRdb ran MiXCR on the 5' RACE reads. The table shows about 55,000 distinct CDR3 sequences, with around 4% occurring only once. This receptor was obtained from a man under 40 with multiple sclerosis. V usage is TRBV20-1 and J usage is TRBJ2-1; weak D call: TRBD2 (5 bases). Specimen: PBMCs. CDR3 coding DNA: TGCAGTGCTAAGACGGGGTCTTCGGAGCAGTTCTTC. Residues: CSAKTGSSEQFF.